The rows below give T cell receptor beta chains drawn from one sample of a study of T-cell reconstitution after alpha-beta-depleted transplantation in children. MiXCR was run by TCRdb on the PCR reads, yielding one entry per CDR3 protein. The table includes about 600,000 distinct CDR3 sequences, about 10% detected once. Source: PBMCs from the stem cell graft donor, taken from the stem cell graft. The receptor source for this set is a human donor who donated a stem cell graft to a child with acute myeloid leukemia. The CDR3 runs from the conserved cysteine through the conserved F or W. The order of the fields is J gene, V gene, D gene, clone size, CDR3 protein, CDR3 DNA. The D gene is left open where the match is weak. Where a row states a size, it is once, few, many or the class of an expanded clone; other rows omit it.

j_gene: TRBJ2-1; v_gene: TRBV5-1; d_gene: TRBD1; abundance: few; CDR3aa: CASSRTGGTNNEQFF; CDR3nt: TGCGCCAGCAGTCGGACAGGGGGTACTAACAATGAGCAGTTCTTC
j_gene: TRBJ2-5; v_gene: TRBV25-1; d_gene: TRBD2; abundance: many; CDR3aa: CASSEGASGEETQYF; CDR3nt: TGTGCCAGCAGTGAAGGGGCTAGCGGTGAAGAGACCCAGTACTTC
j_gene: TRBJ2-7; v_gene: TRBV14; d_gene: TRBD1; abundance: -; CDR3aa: CASSLRQGRSYEQYF; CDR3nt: TGTGCCAGCAGCTTACGACAGGGTCGCTCCTACGAGCAGTACTTC
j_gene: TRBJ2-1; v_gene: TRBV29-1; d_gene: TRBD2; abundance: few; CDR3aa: CSVEGRPGRELRNEQFF; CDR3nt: TGCAGCGTTGAAGGGCGTCCCGGGCGGGAGCTTAGGAATGAGCAGTTCTTC
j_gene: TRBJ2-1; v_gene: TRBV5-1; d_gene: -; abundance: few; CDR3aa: CASSLPQGSIDRRNEQFF; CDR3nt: TGCGCCAGCAGCTTGCCCCAGGGGTCCATTGATAGACGCAATGAGCAGTTCTTC
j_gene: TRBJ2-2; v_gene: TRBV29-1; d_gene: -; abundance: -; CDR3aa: CSASSGYTGELFF; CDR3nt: TGCAGCGCCAGTAGCGGTTACACCGGGGAGCTGTTTTTT
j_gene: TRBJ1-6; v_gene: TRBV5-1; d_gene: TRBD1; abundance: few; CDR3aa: CASSSGQGWSPLHF; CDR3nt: TGCGCCAGCAGCTCAGGACAGGGTTGGTCACCCCTCCACTTT
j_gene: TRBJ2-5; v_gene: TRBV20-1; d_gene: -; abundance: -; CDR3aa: CSASPGGLQETQYF; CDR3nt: TGCAGTGCTAGCCCCGGAGGTCTTCAAGAGACCCAGTACTTC
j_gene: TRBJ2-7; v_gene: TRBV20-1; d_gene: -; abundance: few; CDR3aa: CSARDSWYEQYF; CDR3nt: TGCAGTGCTCGGGACTCGTGGTACGAGCAGTACTTC
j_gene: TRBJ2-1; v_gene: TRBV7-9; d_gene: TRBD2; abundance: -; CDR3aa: CASSSTRLPSGPSSYNEQFF; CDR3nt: TGTGCCAGCAGCTCTACGAGATTACCTAGCGGTCCTAGCTCCTACAATGAGCAGTTCTTC
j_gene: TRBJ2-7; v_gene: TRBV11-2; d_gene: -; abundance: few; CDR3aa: CASSLDLARSPYEQYF; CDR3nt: TGTGCCAGCAGCTTAGATCTAGCGCGTTCCCCCTACGAGCAGTACTTC
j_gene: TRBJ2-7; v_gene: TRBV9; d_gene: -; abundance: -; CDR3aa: CASSEGGGTYEQYF; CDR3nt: TGTGCCAGCAGCGAAGGTGGGGGTACCTACGAGCAGTACTTC
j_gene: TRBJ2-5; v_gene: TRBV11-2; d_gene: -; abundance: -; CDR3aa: CASSLNGRRQETQYF; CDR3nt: TGTGCCAGCAGCTTAAATGGACGGAGGCAAGAGACCCAGTACTTC
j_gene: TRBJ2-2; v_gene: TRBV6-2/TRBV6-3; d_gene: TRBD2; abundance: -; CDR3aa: CASIGGLAGTGELFF; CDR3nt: TGTGCCAGCATCGGGGGACTAGCGGGCACCGGGGAGCTGTTTTTT